The clone carrying this T cell receptor (beta chain) was counted between two and nine times. The antigen is undetermined. The data originate from a study of cytomegalovirus exposure and HLA in healthy donors. Study-wide points: HLA alleles showed associations with fewer than 20,000 TCR beta sequences in a later analysis, at a 0.05 false discovery rate. Rates of TCR association differed by HLA locus in a later analysis, with DRB1 highest and HLA-C lowest. The authors listed 164 TCR beta chains as cytomegalovirus-associated. Sequencing likely caused a cluster of highly shared sequence variants.

Amplification used 60 Vbeta primers and 13 Jbeta primers. Measured with immunoSEQ multiplex PCR; TCRdb has only the in-frame clones, and not every one. The sample lists under 200,000 clones; 75% to 85% were seen once. After removal of 5 bases from V and 2 bases from J, the junction contained 5 bases not matched to a gene. The germline V gene has CDR1 WNHNN and CDR2 SYGVQD (reference sequence). CDR3 length: 14 residues. This sequence was found in a girl aged 2-10 years in good health and CMV-seropositive. The rearrangement joins TRBV10-1 to TRBJ2-7, with 8 bases aligning to TRBD1. What was sequenced was PBMCs. CDR3 loop: CASSPGGGTYEQYF. CDR3 coding DNA: TGCGCCAGCAGTCCAGGGGGCGGAACCTACGAGCAGTACTTC.